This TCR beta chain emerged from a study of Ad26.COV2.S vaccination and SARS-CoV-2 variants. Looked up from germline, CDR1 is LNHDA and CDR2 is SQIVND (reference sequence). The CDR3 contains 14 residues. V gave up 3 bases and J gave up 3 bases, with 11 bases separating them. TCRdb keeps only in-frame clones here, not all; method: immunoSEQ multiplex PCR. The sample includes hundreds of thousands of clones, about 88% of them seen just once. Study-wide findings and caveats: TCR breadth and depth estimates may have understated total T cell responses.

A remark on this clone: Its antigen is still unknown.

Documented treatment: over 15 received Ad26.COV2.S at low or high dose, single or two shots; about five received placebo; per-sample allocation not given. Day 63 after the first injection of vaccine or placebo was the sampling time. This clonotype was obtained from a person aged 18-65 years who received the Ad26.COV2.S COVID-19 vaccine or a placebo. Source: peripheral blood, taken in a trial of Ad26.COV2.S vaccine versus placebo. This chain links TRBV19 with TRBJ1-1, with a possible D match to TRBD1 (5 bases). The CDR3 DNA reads TGTGCCAGTAGTATTGGGTTGGGGGACACTGAAGCTTTCTTT. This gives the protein CASSIGLGDTEAFF.